This T cell receptor beta chain came from a study of sequential checkpoint blockade in melanoma. The treatment here: randomized to nivolumab then ipilimumab (arm A) or the reverse (arm B). The CDR3 has 13 residues. CDR1 and CDR2 from the germline V gene are MNHEY and SMNVEV (reference sequence). The V segment lost 5 bases and the J segment 5 bases; nucleotides outside the gene matches: 3. Some clones are missing from TCRdb's copy, which holds only in-frame ones; the method was immunoSEQ multiplex PCR. The data show tens of thousands of clones, with around 82% seen just once and around a tenth held by the top ten.

The genes are TRBV27 and TRBJ2-5; 9 nucleotides line up with TRBD1. The material sequenced was CD8+ T cells sorted from blood (inferred from file names), taken from a patient given nivolumab and ipilimumab in sequence. The receptor was derived from a human donor with melanoma. The CDR3 nucleotides are TGTGCCAGCAGTCTCGACAGGGGGGAGACCCAGTACTTC. Translating gives CASSLDRGETQYF.